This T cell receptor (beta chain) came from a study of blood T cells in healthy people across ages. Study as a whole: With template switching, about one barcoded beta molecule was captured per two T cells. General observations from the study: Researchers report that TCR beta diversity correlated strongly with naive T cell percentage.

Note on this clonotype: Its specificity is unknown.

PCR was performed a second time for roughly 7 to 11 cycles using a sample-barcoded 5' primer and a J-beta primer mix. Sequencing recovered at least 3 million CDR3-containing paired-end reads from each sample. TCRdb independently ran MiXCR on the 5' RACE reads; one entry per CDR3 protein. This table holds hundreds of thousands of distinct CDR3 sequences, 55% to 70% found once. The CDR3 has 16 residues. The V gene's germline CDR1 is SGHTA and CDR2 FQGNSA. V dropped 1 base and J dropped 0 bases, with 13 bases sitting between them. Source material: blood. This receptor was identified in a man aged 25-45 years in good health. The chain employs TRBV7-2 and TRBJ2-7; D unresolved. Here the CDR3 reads CASSLVSLSPSYEQYF. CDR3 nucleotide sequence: TGTGCCAGCAGCTTAGTTAGTTTATCCCCCTCCTACGAGCAGTACTTC. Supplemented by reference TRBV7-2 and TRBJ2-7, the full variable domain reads GAGVSQSPSNKVTEKGKDVELRCDPISGHTALYWYRQSLGQGLEFLIYFQGNSAPDKSGLPSDRFSAERTGGSVSTLTIQRTQQEDSAVYLCASSLVSLSPSYEQYFGPGTRLTVT.